This T cell receptor beta chain comes out of a study of blood T cells in healthy people across ages. Study as a whole: Template switching caught about one barcoded beta molecule for each two T cells. Study-wide results and caveats: With donor CMV status unknown, expanded clonotype changes were possibly confounded.

The extraction recovered at least 5.5 micrograms of total RNA per sample. PCR was performed a second time for about 6 to 12 cycles using a sample-barcoded 5' primer and a J-beta primer mix. Sequencing yielded, for each sample, at least 3 million paired-end reads carrying CDR3. Via MiXCR, TCRdb re-called the 5' RACE reads, giving one row per CDR3 protein. The table lists fewer than 2,000,000 distinct CDR3 sequences, around 42% of them singletons. Of note for this clonotype: The target antigen is unknown.

Trimming stripped 0 bases from V and 6 bases from J, with 9 bases between. CDR3 length: 14 residues. From germline, CDR1 is ENHRY and CDR2 SYGVKD. The sequence came from a human donor in good health. The chain carries TRBV10-3 and TRBJ2-1, with D possibly being TRBD2 (6 bases). Source material: blood. In nucleotides, the CDR3 is TGTGCCATCAGTGAGTCGACTAGACTCAATGAGCAGTTCTTC. It codes for CAISESTRLNEQFF.